This T cell receptor (beta chain) stems from a study of cytomegalovirus exposure and HLA in healthy donors. The study, taken as a whole, reports: TCR clusters originating in the first cohort tended to co-occur in the 120 validation repertoires, according to a later analysis. The study designated fewer than 200 TCR beta chains cytomegalovirus-associated.

A note on this clone: The antigen is undetermined.

Sequenced by immunoSEQ multiplex PCR; TCRdb stores in-frame clones only, minus some. The data show roughly 250,000 clones, 80% to 90% seen once. The germline CDR1 and CDR2 sequences are SQVTM and ANQGSEA. The CDR3 spans 12 residues. V was pared by 4 bases and J by 7 bases, with 10 bases between. Sequences were obtained from PBMCs. The chain combines TRBV29-1 with TRBJ1-4; the D gene is possibly TRBD1 (5 bases). The clonotype was recovered from a man between 18 and 29 years old in good health and CMV-seronegative. DNA of the CDR3: TGCAGCGTTGCAGGGAATGGTGAAAAACTGTTTTTT. As protein: CSVAGNGEKLFF. The whole variable domain, remainder taken from reference TRBV29-1 and TRBJ1-4, is SAVISQKPSRDICQRGTSLTIQCQVDSQVTMMFWYRQQPGQSLTLIATANQGSEATYESGFVIDKFPISRPNLTFSTLTVSNMSPEDSSIYLCSVAGNGEKLFFGSGTQLSVL.